The TCR beta chain under discussion was sequenced for a study of response to subunit inactivated influenza vaccine. Study-level points and caveats: Authors suggested that a seasonal influenza vaccination recruits few new T cells each time.

About this clonotype: Its antigen is still unknown.

The ends were cut back, 2 bases at V and 10 bases at J, with 15 bases in the middle. The CDR3 is made up of 15 amino acids. In TCRdb, the RT-PCR reads were re-called with MiXCR into one record per CDR3 protein. This table has 710,000 or so distinct CDR3 sequences, approximately 14% appearing once. Material: PBMCs from blood, obtained roughly 13 days after vaccination. This chain uses TRBV23-1 with TRBJ1-6; D perhaps matches TRBD1 (6 bases). TRBV23-1 is an open reading frame, and its role is uncertain. The origin of this receptor is a man aged 45-60 years who received an inactivated influenza vaccine. The chain's CDR3 is CASSQPGTTGSPLHF. The CDR3 nucleotides are TGCGCCAGCAGTCAACCTGGGACAACGGGATCACCCCTCCACTTT.